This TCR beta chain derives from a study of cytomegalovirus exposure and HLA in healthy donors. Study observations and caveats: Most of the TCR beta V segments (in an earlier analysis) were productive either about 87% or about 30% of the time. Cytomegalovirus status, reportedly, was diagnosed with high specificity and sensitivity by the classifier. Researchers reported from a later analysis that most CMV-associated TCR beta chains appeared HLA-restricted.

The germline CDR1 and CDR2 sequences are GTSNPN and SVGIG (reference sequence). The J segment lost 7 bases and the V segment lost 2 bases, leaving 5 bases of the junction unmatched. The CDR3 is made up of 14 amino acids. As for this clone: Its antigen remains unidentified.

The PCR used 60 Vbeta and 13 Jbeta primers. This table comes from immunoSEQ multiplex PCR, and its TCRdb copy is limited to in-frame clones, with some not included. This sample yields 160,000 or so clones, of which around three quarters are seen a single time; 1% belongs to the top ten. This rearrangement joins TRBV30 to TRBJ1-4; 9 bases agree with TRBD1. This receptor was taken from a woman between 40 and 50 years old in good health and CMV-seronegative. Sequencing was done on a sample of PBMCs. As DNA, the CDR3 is TGTGCCTGGAGTCCGGGACAGGGAGCTGAAAAACTGTTTTTT. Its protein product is CAWSPGQGAEKLFF.